The source of this T cell receptor (beta chain) is a study of response to subunit inactivated influenza vaccine. Study-level points and caveats: That few new T cells are recruited by each seasonal influenza vaccination was the authors' suggestion.

There are many counts of this clonotype. Its specificity is unknown. TCRdb recomputed calls from the RT-PCR reads with MiXCR, one row per CDR3 protein. The repertoire consists of roughly 700,000 distinct CDR3 sequences, with around 14% occurring once and the leading ten covering 6% to 7%. The V gene end was trimmed by 5 bases and the J gene end by 2 bases; junction bases not matched to a gene: 13. Germline V gene sequence: CDR1 SGHAT, CDR2 FQNNGV. CDR3 length: 18 residues. The sample was PBMCs from blood, taken around two weeks before vaccination. The rearrangement uses TRBV11-2 and TRBJ2-3; 10 bases line up with TRBD2. The sequence derives from a man over 45 who received an inactivated influenza vaccine. DNA of the CDR3: TGTGCCAGCAGCCATAGGACGGCCGGGACTAGCGCCACAGATACGCAGTATTTT. The encoded protein is CASSHRTAGTSATDTQYF.